This T cell receptor (beta chain) was retrieved from a study of T cells expressing NK-cell markers. Looking at the study overall: HCMV seropositivity marked most of the eight sequenced donors; one was seronegative. Findings and limits, study-wide: The study found dominant NKG2C+ clonotypes at about 1.0-8% of CD8+ T cells in about six donors.

For this clonotype: Its antigen is still unknown.

Germline V gives CDR1 DFQATT, CDR2 SNEGSKA (reference sequence). This CDR3 spans 14 amino acids. The TCR beta cDNA came from 5'RACE template switching with UMIs. From its re-call of the 5' RACE reads, TCRdb lists each CDR3 protein once, without DNA. The sample data list 250,000 to 300,000 distinct CDR3 sequences. Sequencing was carried out using blood T cells: a sorted CD56 or NKG2C T cell subset, CD4+ or CD8+ T cells, or bulk PBMC T cells (not recorded which). The sequence came from a man aged 18 to 35 in good health. The chain uses TRBV20-1 and TRBJ2-2; checking the TCRdb D call of TRBD2 is not possible without DNA. CDR3 residues: CSARASQGTGELFF.